Listed here is a single T cell receptor beta chain. Its antigen remains unidentified. Base qualities are not recorded, but no much larger clone differs from it by a single base. V lost 7 bases and J lost 1 base; the stretch between them is 13 bases long. According to the germline V gene, CDR1 reads MGHDK and CDR2 reads SYGVNS. Counted from cysteine to phenylalanine, this CDR3 has 14 amino acids. The entry retains the CDR3 DNA only, 42 bases that are in frame from base 1. TCRbeta CDR3 regions were amplified from genomic DNA by means of the immunoSEQ Assay, a bias-controlled multiplex PCR. The published analysis was carried out like this. Nucleated cell counts per sample were estimated from amplification of reference gene primers within the assay. To quantify the absolute abundance of each unique TCRbeta CDR3 rearrangement, sequence reads were collapsed and filtered. For each sample, productive Simpson clonality was calculated as the square root of Simpson's diversity index across productive rearrangements. Drawn from immuneACCESS, this table holds only the in-frame rearrangements with V and J called that TCRdb kept. Clones are partly lost; checked studies trace under half to an unresolved V gene and leave the rest unexplained. Clone size and V and J calls were adopted from that table, with D and trimming inferred from the DNA. The sample table lists 150,000 to 200,000 clones, around 82% of them with a count of one. The top ten constitute about a sixth of the sample.

The entry originates in a study of blood T cell repertoires in COVID-19 (dated by TCRdb to the early 2020s). Study-wide context: Samples from collaborators originated in the United States, Italy and Spain and spanned both the acute and convalescent phases of COVID-19. The material from the prospective study consisted of cDNA or gDNA derived from T cells, B-cell-depleted T cells, or PBMCs. The dataset comprised deeply sampled blood TCRbeta repertoires from subjects exposed to, actively infected with, or recovered from COVID-19. A freely available public database, intended as a resource for researchers studying the immune response to SARS-CoV-2, is where the repertoires were released. Samples came from the ongoing ImmuneRACE study (first 160 participants) plus 1,254 subjects from 6 global collaborators. A de-identified subject ID, COVID-19 status, age in years and sex were almost always included in the sample metadata. Where HLA class I and class II types were available, the types were taken from metadata supplied by the sample provider, not from assay-based typing. General findings and caveats noted by the study authors: The quantity of clinical and demographic metadata differed by source and by participant and was supplied without curation.

Participants in the prospective study were aged about 18 to 95 years, lived in over 20 United States geographic areas, and enrolled through a virtual design. Cohort assignment in the prospective study relied on participant-reported clinical history from a screening survey and a study questionnaire. In the prospective study, whole blood, serum and a nasopharyngeal or oropharyngeal swab were collected from each participant by mobile phlebotomists. Additional blood draws and questionnaires over an approximately 2-month period could optionally be provided by prospective study participants. Blood samples from the prospective study were shipped frozen or at room temperature prior to DNA extraction.

The chain uses TRBV25-1 and TRBJ1-1; a confident D gene designation cannot be given. This TCR derives from a woman aged 45 to 65 with acute COVID-19. Material for sequencing was PBMCs or T cells enriched from blood (not recorded which). The nucleotides read TGTGCCAGCAAGACGGGTCAGAGGAACACTGAAGCTTTCTTT. Its protein product is CASKTGQRNTEAFF. The full variable domain, completed from the reference TRBV25-1 and TRBJ1-1 proteins outside the CDR3, reads EADIYQTPRYLVIGTGKKITLECSQTMGHDKMYWYQQDPGMELHLIHYSYGVNSTEKGDLSSESTVSRIRTEHFPLTLESARPSHTSQYLCASKTGQRNTEAFFGQGTRLTVV.